This TCR beta chain came from a study of T-cell reconstitution after alpha-beta-depleted transplantation in children. Study-level findings and limits: It was reported that alpha-beta T cells came from several hundred expanded graft clones (about two months after transplant). The main origin of T-cell counts and diversity one year after transplant was newly produced T cells. Elevated TCRbeta diversity at day 60 was traced, in some patients, to surviving recipient T cells and thymic progenitors.

As concerns this clonotype: Antigen specificity is unknown.

Unique molecular identifiers were incorporated when the TCRbeta library was constructed. TCRdb itself ran the PCR reads through MiXCR, one entry per CDR3 protein. The sample has about 1,000,000 distinct CDR3 sequences, roughly 29% seen once; the top ten hold approximately 30%. This CDR3 has 15 amino acids. Trimming took off 4 bases at V and 3 bases at J, with 14 bases between the two ends. The germline V gene encodes CDR1 MGHRA and CDR2 YSYEKL. V usage is TRBV4-1 and J usage is TRBJ2-3, with D hard to call. This TCR came from a boy under two years old who had a stem cell transplant for SCID, so the T cells may come from the graft donor. This specimen consisted of PBMCs, mostly from graft donor cells, obtained 360 days after TCRalphabeta/CD19-depleted stem cell transplant. This chain's CDR3 is CASSPTTARTDTQYF. Here the CDR3 DNA reads TGCGCCAGCAGCCCGACCACTGCTAGGACAGATACGCAGTATTTT.